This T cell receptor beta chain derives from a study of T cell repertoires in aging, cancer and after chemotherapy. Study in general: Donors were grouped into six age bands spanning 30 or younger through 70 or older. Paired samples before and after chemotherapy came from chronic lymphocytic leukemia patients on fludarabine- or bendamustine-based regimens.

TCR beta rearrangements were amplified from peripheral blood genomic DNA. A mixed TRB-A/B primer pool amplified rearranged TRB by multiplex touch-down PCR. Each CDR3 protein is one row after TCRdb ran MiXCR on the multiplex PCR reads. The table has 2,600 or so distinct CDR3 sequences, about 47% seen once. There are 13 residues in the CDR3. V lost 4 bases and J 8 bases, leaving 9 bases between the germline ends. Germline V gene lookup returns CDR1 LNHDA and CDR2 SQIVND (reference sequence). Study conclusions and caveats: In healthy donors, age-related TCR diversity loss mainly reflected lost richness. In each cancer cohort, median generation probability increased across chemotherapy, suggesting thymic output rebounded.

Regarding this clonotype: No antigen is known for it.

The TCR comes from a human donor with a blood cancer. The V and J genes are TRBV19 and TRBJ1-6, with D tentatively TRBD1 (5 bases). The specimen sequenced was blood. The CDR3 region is CASSTGGDSPLHF. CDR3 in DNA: TGTGCCAGTAGTACCGGGGGGGATTCACCCCTCCACTTT.